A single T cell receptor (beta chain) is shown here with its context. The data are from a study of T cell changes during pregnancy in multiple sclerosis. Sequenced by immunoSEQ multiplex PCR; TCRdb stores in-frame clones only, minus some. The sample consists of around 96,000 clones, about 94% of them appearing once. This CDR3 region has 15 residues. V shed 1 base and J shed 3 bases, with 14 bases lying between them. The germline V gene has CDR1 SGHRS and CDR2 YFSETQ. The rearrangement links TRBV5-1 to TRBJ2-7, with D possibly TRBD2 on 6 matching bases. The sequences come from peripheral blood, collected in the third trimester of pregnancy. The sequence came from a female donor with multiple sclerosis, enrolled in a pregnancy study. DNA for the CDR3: TGCGCCAGCAGCTTGAGGTCGGGAGCAGTCTACGAGCAGTACTTC. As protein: CASSLRSGAVYEQYF.